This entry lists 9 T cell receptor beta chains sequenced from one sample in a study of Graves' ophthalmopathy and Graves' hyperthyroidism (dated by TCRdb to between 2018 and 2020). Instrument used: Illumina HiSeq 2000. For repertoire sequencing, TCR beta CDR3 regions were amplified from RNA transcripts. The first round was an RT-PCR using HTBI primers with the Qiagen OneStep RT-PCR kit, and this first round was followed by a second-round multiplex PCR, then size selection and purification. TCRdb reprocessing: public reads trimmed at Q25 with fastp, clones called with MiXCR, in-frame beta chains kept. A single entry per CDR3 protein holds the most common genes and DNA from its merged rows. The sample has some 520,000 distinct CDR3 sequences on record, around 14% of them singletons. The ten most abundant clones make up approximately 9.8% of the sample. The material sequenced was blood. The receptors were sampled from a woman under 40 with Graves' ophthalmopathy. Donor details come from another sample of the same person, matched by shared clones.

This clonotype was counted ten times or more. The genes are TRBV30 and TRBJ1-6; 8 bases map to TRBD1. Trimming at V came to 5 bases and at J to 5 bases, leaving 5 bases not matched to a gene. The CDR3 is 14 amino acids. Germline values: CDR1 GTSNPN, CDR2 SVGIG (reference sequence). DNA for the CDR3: TGTGCCTGGGATTCGACAGGGGATAATTCACCCCTCCACTTT. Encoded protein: CAWDSTGDNSPLHF. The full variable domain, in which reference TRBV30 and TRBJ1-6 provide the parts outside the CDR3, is SQTIHQWPATLVQPVGSPLSLECTVEGTSNPNLYWYRQAAGRGLQLLFYSVGIGQISSEVPQNLSASRPQDRQFILSSKKLLLSDSGFYLCAWDSTGDNSPLHFGNGTRLTVT.

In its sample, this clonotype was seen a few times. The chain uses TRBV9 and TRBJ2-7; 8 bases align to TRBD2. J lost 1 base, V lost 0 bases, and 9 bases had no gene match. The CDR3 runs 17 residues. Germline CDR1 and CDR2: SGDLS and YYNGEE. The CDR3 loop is CASSVGGSGMGSYEQYF. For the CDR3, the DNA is TGTGCCAGCAGCGTAGGGGGTAGCGGGATGGGGTCCTACGAGCAGTACTTC.

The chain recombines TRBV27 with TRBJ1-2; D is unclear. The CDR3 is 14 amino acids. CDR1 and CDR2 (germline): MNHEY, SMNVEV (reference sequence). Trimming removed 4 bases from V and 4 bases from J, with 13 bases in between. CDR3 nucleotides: TGTGCCAGCAGTTCAGCTGAAGGGAGCTATGGCTACACCTTC. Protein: CASSSAEGSYGYTF.

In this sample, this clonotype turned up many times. In DNA form, the CDR3 reads TGTGCCAGCAGATCTGGACAGGGCGGGCGTGAGACCCAGTACTTC. This codes for CASRSGQGGRETQYF. This rearrangement joins TRBV6-5 to TRBJ2-5; 8 bases line up with TRBD1. The CDR3 covers 15 residues. In germline, CDR1 is MNHEY, CDR2 SVGAGI. The ends lost 6 bases at V and 5 bases at J; junction bases unmatched: 11.

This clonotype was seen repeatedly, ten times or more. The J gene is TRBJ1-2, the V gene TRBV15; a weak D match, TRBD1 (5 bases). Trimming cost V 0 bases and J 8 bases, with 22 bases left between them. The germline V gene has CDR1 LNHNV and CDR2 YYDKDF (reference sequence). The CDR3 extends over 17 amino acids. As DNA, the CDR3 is TGTGCCACCAGCAGAGATGGGATATCTTGGCAGGGAATGGGCTACACCTTC. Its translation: CATSRDGISWQGMGYTF. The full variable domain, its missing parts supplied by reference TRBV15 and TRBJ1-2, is DAMVIQNPRYQVTQFGKPVTLSCSQTLNHNVMYWYQQKSSQAPKLLFHYYDKDFNNEADTPDNFQSRRPNTSFCFLDIRSPGLGDTAMYLCATSRDGISWQGMGYTFGSGTRLTVV.

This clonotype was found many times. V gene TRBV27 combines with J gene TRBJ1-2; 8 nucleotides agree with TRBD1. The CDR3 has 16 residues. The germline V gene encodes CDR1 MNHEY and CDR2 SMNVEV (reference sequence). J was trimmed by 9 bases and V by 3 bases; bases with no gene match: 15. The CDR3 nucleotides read TGTGCCAGCAGTTTCTCCCCCCCAGGGGGCGGGAGGAGCTACACCTTC. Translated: CASSFSPPGGGRSYTF.

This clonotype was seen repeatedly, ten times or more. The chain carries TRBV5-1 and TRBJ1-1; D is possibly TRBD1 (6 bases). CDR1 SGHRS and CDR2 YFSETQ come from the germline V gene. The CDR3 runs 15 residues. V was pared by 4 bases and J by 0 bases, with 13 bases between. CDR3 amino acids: CASSVTDSLNTEAFF. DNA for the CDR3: TGCGCCAGCAGCGTGACGGACAGCCTGAACACTGAAGCTTTCTTT. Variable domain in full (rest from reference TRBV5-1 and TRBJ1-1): KAGVTQTPRYLIKTRGQQVTLSCSPISGHRSVSWYQQTPGQGLQFLFEYFSETQRNKGNFPGRFSGRQFSNSRSEMNVSTLELGDSALYLCASSVTDSLNTEAFFGQGTRLTVV.

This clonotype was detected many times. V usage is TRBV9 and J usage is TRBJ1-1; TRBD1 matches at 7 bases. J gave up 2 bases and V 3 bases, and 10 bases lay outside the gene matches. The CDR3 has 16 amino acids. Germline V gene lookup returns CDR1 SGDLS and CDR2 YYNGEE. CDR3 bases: TGTGCCAGCAGCGATCCAGGGGGTCTAATAAACACTGAAGCTTTCTTT. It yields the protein CASSDPGGLINTEAFF.

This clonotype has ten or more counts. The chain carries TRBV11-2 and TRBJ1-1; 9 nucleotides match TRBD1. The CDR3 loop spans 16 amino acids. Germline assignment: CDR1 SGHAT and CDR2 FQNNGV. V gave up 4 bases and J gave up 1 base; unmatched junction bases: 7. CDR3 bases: TGTGCCAGCAGCTGGAAGACAGGGGGATGGAACACTGAAGCTTTCTTT. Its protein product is CASSWKTGGWNTEAFF.